This is a list of T cell receptor beta chains from one sample in a study of T cell responses to AZD1222 COVID-19 vaccine. Measured with immunoSEQ multiplex PCR; TCRdb has only the in-frame clones, and not every one. The sample includes fewer than 95,000 clones, under 95% of them seen just once. This sample comprised peripheral blood, obtained 28 days after the second AZD1222 dose. These receptors all stem from an adult who received the AZD1222 COVID-19 vaccine. Both conserved end residues are part of each CDR3. The D gene is left open where the match is weak. Clone sizes are given selectively: once, few, many, or a class where the clone is expanded.

j_gene: TRBJ2-4
abundance: NA
v_gene: TRBV6-1
d_gene: NA
CDR3aa: CASSEPAFKNIQYF
CDR3nt: TGTGCCAGCAGTGAACCAGCCTTCAAAAACATTCAGTACTTC

j_gene: TRBJ2-7
abundance: NA
v_gene: TRBV18
d_gene: TRBD2
CDR3aa: CASSLGTSGGDEQYF
CDR3nt: TGTGCCAGCTCACTGGGGACTAGCGGGGGCGACGAGCAGTACTTC

j_gene: TRBJ2-3
abundance: NA
v_gene: TRBV28
d_gene: TRBD2
CDR3aa: CASSLFTSGSTDTQYF
CDR3nt: TGTGCCAGCAGTTTATTTACTAGCGGGAGCACAGATACGCAGTATTTT

j_gene: TRBJ2-1
abundance: NA
v_gene: TRBV25-1
d_gene: TRBD2
CDR3aa: CASSDAGGPYNEQFF
CDR3nt: TGTGCCAGCAGTGATGCGGGGGGGCCCTACAATGAGCAGTTCTTC

j_gene: TRBJ1-3
abundance: NA
v_gene: TRBV10-3
d_gene: NA
CDR3aa: CAISESADTIYF
CDR3nt: TGTGCCATCAGTGAGTCCGCAGACACCATATATTTT

j_gene: TRBJ1-2
abundance: NA
v_gene: TRBV5-1
d_gene: TRBD1
CDR3aa: CASSRQGSGSGYTF
CDR3nt: TGCGCCAGCAGCCGACAGGGTTCGGGGTCGGGCTACACCTTC

j_gene: TRBJ1-3
abundance: NA
v_gene: TRBV30
d_gene: NA
CDR3aa: CAWSVSGRSHGWDTIYF
CDR3nt: TGTGCCTGGAGTGTATCGGGACGGAGCCACGGATGGGACACCATATATTTT

j_gene: TRBJ2-2
abundance: NA
v_gene: TRBV15
d_gene: TRBD1
CDR3aa: CATSREVAGTGGYTGELFF
CDR3nt: TGTGCCACCAGCAGAGAGGTGGCGGGGACAGGGGGCTATACCGGGGAGCTGTTTTTT

j_gene: TRBJ1-1
abundance: NA
v_gene: TRBV6-5
d_gene: TRBD1
CDR3aa: CASIPGQGRTEAFF
CDR3nt: TGTGCCAGCATACCGGGACAGGGACGCACTGAAGCTTTCTTT

j_gene: TRBJ2-7
abundance: NA
v_gene: TRBV12-3/TRBV12-4
d_gene: NA
CDR3aa: CASSFGRVYEQYF
CDR3nt: TGTGCCAGCAGTTTCGGACGGGTCTACGAGCAGTACTTC

j_gene: TRBJ1-6
abundance: NA
v_gene: TRBV6-5
d_gene: TRBD1
CDR3aa: CASNRQGYNSPLHF
CDR3nt: TGTGCCAGCAACCGACAGGGCTATAATTCACCCCTCCACTTT

j_gene: TRBJ1-1
abundance: NA
v_gene: TRBV27
d_gene: NA
CDR3aa: CASRPDGLNTEAFF
CDR3nt: TGTGCCAGCAGACCGGACGGACTGAACACTGAAGCTTTCTTT

j_gene: TRBJ1-1
abundance: NA
v_gene: TRBV21-1
d_gene: NA
CDR3aa: CASSNSGKSNQVNTEAFF
CDR3nt: TGTGCCAGCAGCAACTCGGGAAAATCCAACCAAGTGAACACTGAAGCTTTCTTT

j_gene: TRBJ1-5
abundance: NA
v_gene: TRBV2
d_gene: NA
CDR3aa: CASRDGGHNNQPQHF
CDR3nt: TGTGCCAGCAGGGACGGGGGGCATAACAATCAGCCCCAGCATTTT

j_gene: TRBJ2-7
abundance: medium-sized
v_gene: TRBV5-3
d_gene: NA
CDR3aa: CARSLNSSFSYEQYF
CDR3nt: TGTGCCAGAAGCTTAAACAGCAGCTTCTCCTACGAGCAGTACTTC

j_gene: TRBJ1-1
abundance: few
v_gene: TRBV6-5
d_gene: TRBD1
CDR3aa: CASSTYGQVGTEAFF
CDR3nt: TGTGCCAGCAGCACCTATGGACAGGTTGGCACTGAAGCTTTCTTT

j_gene: TRBJ2-3
abundance: NA
v_gene: TRBV11-2
d_gene: TRBD2
CDR3aa: CASSFTSGSMVTDTQYF
CDR3nt: TGTGCCAGCAGCTTTACTAGCGGGAGTATGGTCACAGATACGCAGTATTTT

j_gene: TRBJ2-1
abundance: NA
v_gene: TRBV14
d_gene: TRBD1
CDR3aa: CASSLQGNNEQFF
CDR3nt: TGTGCCAGCAGCTTACAGGGGAACAATGAGCAGTTCTTC

j_gene: TRBJ2-6
abundance: NA
v_gene: TRBV6-2/TRBV6-3
d_gene: NA
CDR3aa: CASSSGVAANVLTF
CDR3nt: TGTGCCAGCAGTTCGGGTGTAGCGGCCAACGTCCTGACTTTC

j_gene: TRBJ2-7
abundance: NA
v_gene: TRBV24-1
d_gene: NA
CDR3aa: CATSDATSSQYEQYF
CDR3nt: TGTGCCACCAGTGATGCTACTAGCAGCCAATACGAGCAGTACTTC

j_gene: TRBJ2-3
abundance: NA
v_gene: TRBV5-1
d_gene: TRBD2
CDR3aa: CASSWGLAGATDTQYF
CDR3nt: TGCGCCAGCAGCTGGGGACTAGCGGGGGCCACAGATACGCAGTATTTT

j_gene: TRBJ1-6
abundance: NA
v_gene: TRBV30
d_gene: TRBD1
CDR3aa: CAERGQGNSPLHF
CDR3nt: TGTGCCGAGCGGGGACAGGGTAATTCACCCCTCCACTTT

j_gene: TRBJ2-2
abundance: once
v_gene: TRBV28
d_gene: TRBD2
CDR3aa: CASSLSGLAAGELFF
CDR3nt: TGTGCCAGCAGTTTAAGTGGACTAGCAGCCGGGGAGCTGTTTTTT